The clone carrying this T cell receptor (beta chain) was seen a few times. Antigen unknown. These data come from a study of identical twins. Study outcomes and limitations: High-abundance cord blood beta clonotypes had fewer insertions; memory repertoires showed none. Out-of-frame alpha sequences common to twins exhibited a surplus of low generation probability.

Germline-derived CDR1 and CDR2 are MNHNS and SASEGT. This CDR3 spans 17 amino acids. V dropped 1 base and J dropped 3 bases, with 19 bases sitting between them. Using its own MiXCR run on the 5' RACE reads, TCRdb lists one record per CDR3 protein. The sample lists about 190,000 distinct CDR3 sequences, roughly 15% occurring once. The sample was also reused in another study, on T cells expressing NK-cell markers. That report adds: The authors derived TCR beta repertoires from sorted CD3+CD56+NKG2C+, CD3+CD56+NKG2C- and CD3+CD56-NKG2C+ T cells.

V is TRBV6-1 and J is TRBJ2-7; D may be TRBD2 (5 bases). The clonotype comes from a woman under 30 in good health. The specimen sequenced was CD8+ T cells sorted from blood. CDR3 amino acids: CASSEDELVSPVYEQYF. CDR3 coding DNA: TGTGCCAGCAGTGAAGACGAACTAGTTTCCCCTGTCTACGAGCAGTACTTC.